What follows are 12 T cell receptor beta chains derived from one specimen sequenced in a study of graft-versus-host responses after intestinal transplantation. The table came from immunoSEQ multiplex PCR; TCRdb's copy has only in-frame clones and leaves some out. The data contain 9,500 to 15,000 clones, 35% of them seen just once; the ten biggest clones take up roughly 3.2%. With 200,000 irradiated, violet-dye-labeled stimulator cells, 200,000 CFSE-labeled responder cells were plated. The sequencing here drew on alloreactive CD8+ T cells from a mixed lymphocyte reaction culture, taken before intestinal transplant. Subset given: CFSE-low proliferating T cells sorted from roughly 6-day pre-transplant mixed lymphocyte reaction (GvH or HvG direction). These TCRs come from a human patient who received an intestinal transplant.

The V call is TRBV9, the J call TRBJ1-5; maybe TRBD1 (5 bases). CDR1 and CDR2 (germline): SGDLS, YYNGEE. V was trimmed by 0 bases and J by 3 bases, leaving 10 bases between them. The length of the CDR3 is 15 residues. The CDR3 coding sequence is TGTGCCAGCAGCGTAGGAGGGGCATACAATCAGCCCCAGCATTTT. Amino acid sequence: CASSVGGAYNQPQHF.

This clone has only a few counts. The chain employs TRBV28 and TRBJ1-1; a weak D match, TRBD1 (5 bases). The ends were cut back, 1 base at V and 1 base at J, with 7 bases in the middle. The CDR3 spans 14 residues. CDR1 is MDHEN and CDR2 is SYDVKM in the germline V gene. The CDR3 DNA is TGTGCCAGCAGTTTATTTGGGGCGAACACTGAAGCTTTCTTT. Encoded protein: CASSLFGANTEAFF. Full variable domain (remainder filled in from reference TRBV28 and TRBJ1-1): DVKVTQSSRYLVKRTGEKVFLECVQDMDHENMFWYRQDPGLGLRLIYFSYDVKMKEKGDIPEGYSVSREKKERFSLILESASTNQTSMYLCASSLFGANTEAFFGQGTRLTVV.

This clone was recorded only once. The CDR3 sequence: CASSVEGLPSSSTDTQYF. Written as DNA, the CDR3 is TGTGCCAGCAGCGTAGAGGGGTTGCCTAGCAGTAGCACAGATACGCAGTATTTT. The chain couples TRBV9 to TRBJ2-3; D may be TRBD1 or TRBD2 (5 bases each). V lost 0 bases and J 0 bases, leaving 17 bases between the germline ends. CDR3 length equals 18 residues. CDR1 SGDLS and CDR2 YYNGEE come from the germline V gene.

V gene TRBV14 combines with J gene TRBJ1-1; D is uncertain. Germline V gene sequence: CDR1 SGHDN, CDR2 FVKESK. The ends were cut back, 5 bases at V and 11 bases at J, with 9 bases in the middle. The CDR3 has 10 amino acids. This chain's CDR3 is CASSVRGAFF. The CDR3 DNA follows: TGTGCCAGCAGCGTAAGAGGGGCTTTCTTT.

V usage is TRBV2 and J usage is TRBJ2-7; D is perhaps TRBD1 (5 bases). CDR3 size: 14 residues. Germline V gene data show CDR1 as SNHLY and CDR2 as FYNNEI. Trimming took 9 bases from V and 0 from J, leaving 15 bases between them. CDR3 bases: TGTGCCAGGACAGAGCAAGGAAACTCCTACGAGCAGTACTTC. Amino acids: CARTEQGNSYEQYF.

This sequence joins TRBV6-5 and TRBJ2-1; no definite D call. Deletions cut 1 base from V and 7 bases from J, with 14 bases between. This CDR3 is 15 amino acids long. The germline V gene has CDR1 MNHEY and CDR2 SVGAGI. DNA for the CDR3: TGTGCCAGCAGTTACTTCCCAAGTCAGGATAATGAGCAGTTCTTC. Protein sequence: CASSYFPSQDNEQFF.

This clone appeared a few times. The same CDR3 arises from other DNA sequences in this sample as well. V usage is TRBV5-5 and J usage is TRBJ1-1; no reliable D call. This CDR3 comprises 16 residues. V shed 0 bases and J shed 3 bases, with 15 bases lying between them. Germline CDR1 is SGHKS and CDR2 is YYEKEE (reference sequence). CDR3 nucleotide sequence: TGTGCCAGCAGCTTGGGTTACGGGGTCGGGTACACTGAAGCTTTCTTT. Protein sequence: CASSLGYGVGYTEAFF. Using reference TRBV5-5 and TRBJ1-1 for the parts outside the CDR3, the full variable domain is DAGVTQSPTHLIKTRGQQVTLRCSPISGHKSVSWYQQVLGQGPQFIFQYYEKEERGRGNFPDRFSARQFPNYSSELNVNALLLGDSALYLCASSLGYGVGYTEAFFGQGTRLTVV.

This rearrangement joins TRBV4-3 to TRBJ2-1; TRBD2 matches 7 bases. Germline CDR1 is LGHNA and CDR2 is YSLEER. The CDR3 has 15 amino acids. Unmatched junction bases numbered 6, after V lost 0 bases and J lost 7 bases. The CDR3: CASSQDWRETNEQFF. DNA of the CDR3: TGCGCCAGCAGCCAAGACTGGCGGGAGACGAATGAGCAGTTCTTC.

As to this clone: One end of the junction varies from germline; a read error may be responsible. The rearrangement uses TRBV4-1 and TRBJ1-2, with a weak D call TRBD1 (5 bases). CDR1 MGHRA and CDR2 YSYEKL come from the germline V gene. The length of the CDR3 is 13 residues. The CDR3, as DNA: TGCGCCGGCAGGACTTCTACGGGGCCCGGCTACACCTTC. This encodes CAGRTSTGPGYTF.

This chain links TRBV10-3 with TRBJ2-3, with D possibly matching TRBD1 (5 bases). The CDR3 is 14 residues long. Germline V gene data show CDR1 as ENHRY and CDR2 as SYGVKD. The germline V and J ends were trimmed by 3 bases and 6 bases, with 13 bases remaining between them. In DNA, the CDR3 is TGTGCCATCAGTGACAGGGTATCGTTGGATACGCAGTATTTT. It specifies CAISDRVSLDTQYF.

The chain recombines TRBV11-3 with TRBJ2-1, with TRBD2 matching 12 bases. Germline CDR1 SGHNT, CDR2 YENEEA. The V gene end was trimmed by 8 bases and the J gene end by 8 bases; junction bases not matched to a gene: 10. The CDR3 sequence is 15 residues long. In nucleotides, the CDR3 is TGTGCCAGCTCGGAAGCTAGCGGGAGGGCCTATGAGCAGTTCTTC. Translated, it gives CASSEASGRAYEQFF.

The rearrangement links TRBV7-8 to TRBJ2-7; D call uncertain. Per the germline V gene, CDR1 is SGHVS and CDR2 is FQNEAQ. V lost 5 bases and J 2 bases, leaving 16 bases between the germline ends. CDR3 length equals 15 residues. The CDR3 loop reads CASSQGPQSPYEQYF. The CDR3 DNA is TGTGCCAGCAGCCAAGGTCCGCAATCTCCCTACGAGCAGTACTTC.